This TCR beta chain was documented in a study of blood T cell repertoires in COVID-19. Study context: From T cells, B-cell-depleted T cells, or PBMCs came the material, which was cDNA or gDNA.

Authors' analysis steps: From reference gene primer amplification, estimates of nucleated cell counts were derived. TCRdb's copy holds only in-frame clones and misses some; the assay was immunoSEQ multiplex PCR. V, J and clone size derive from that table, while D and trimming were established from the DNA sequence. This table holds fewer than 250,000 clones, approximately 88% found once. Study members were between about 18 and 100 years old and lived in approximately 25 US regions. Two negative PCRs, clearance, or symptom resolution were required of recovered Cohort 3 donors. The trim removed 1 base at V and 4 bases at J, leaving 3 bases unmatched. The germline gives CDR1 SGHTA, CDR2 FQGTGA. The CDR3 consists of 15 residues.

The chain carries TRBV7-3 and TRBJ2-1; the match to TRBD2 covers 8 bases. The sequencing sample was made of PBMCs or T cells enriched from blood (not recorded which). The clonotype comes from a woman aged 30 to 39 who had recovered from COVID-19. CDR3 nucleotide sequence: TGTGCCAGCAGCTTAATGGCGGGGGGATACAATGAGCAGTTCTTC. Its translation is CASSLMAGGYNEQFF.